This T cell receptor beta chain was documented in a study of T cells in Graves' hyperthyroidism and ophthalmopathy. Overall study results and limits: Median prediction lead before ophthalmopathy onset was around 7 months with the model.

The source material, RNA transcripts, was used to amplify TCR beta CDR3 regions. The HTBI primer set was used in a first-round RT-PCR of the TCR CDR3. TCRdb reprocessed the multiplex PCR reads via MiXCR and lists one record per CDR3 protein. The table has roughly 700,000 distinct CDR3 sequences, around 13% seen once. The CDR3 runs 14 residues. Germline values: CDR1 GTSNPN, CDR2 SVGIG (reference sequence). V gave up 2 bases and J gave up 4 bases, with 13 bases separating them. This clonotype was counted only a few times. Its antigen is not identified. The sequenced sample consisted of blood. This receptor was identified in a woman aged 18-30 years with Graves' hyperthyroidism. The chain has TRBV30 and TRBJ2-3; weak D call: TRBD2 (7 bases). The chain's CDR3 is CAWSKGGGADTQYF. CDR3 DNA: TGTGCCTGGAGTAAGGGGGGGGGGGCAGATACGCAGTATTTT.